This passage covers 9 T cell receptor delta chains from one sample sequenced in a study of gamma-delta chains in newborns, infants, children. TCRdb reprocessed the reads using CATT. The sample has over 5,000 delta-chain clones, about 14% seen once; the top ten hold approximately 22%. Sample: blood, taken at baseline. Receptor source: a child who was a newborn, infant or young child, either healthy, febrile or measles-vaccinated (not recorded which).

J is TRDJ1 and V is TRDV1; 7 nucleotides line up with TRDD3. The CDR3 covers 20 residues. V shed 5 bases, J shed 0 bases, and the junction held 21 bases outside the gene matches. CDR1 is TSWWSYY, CDR2 QGS, per germline. The CDR3 sequence: CALGNLGGGLPIPYTDKLIF. Written as DNA, the CDR3 is TGTGCTCTTGGGAACTTGGGTGGGGGACTCCCCATACCCTACACCGATAAACTCATCTTT.

This clone is medium-sized (0.01 to 0.1%) within its sample. The sample has other DNA sequences that encode this CDR3 too. This chain joins TRDV2 and TRDJ3; D might be TRDD3 (5 bases). V lost 0 bases to trimming and J lost 0 bases, with 11 bases between them. Germline V gives CDR1 GEAIGNYY, CDR2 EKD. The CDR3 consists of 18 residues. The CDR3 nucleotides read TGTGCCTGTGACACCGCGGGGGGTTCCTCCTGGGACACCCGACAGATGTTTTTC. Protein: CACDTAGGSSWDTRQMFF.

The rearrangement uses TRDV2 and TRDJ2, with 11 bases identical to TRDD3. With 0 bases clipped from V and 4 bases from J, the junction kept 24 bases outside the gene matches. Germline CDR1 reads GEAIGNYY; CDR2 reads EKD. There are 23 residues in the CDR3. CDR3: CACDTVSPPGSGGYSETTAQLFF. CDR3 DNA: TGTGCCTGTGACACCGTTTCACCTCCGGGATCTGGGGGATACTCCGAGACGACAGCACAACTCTTCTTT.

This clone is classed as medium-sized. The V and J genes are TRDV2 and TRDJ1, with TRDD3 matching 9 bases. V shed 3 bases and J 0 bases; nucleotides not matched to a gene: 16. Germline loops: CDR1 GEAIGNYY, CDR2 EKD. The CDR3 totals 19 residues. CDR3 nucleotide sequence: TGTGCCTGTGACCCAGTACTGGGGGACGACTATTCGTACACCGATAAACTCATCTTT. It translates to CACDPVLGDDYSYTDKLIF.

The chain links TRDV1 to TRDJ1, with 7 positions matching TRDD3. Trimming took 0 bases from V and 5 from J; bases not matched to a gene: 12. CDR1 and CDR2 from the germline V gene are TSWWSYY and QGS. This CDR3 comprises 17 residues. The CDR3 loop is CALGELSRPVLGDKLIF. CDR3 nucleotides: TGTGCTCTTGGGGAACTGAGCCGGCCCGTACTGGGGGATAAACTCATCTTT.

V is TRDV2 and J is TRDJ3; 8 positions match TRDD3. The CDR3 sequence is 19 residues long. Germline V CDR1 and CDR2: GEAIGNYY, EKD. V shed 0 bases, J shed 0 bases, and the junction held 6 bases outside the gene matches. The CDR3 here is CACDTVLGAASWDTRQMFF. CDR3 nucleotides: TGTGCCTGTGACACCGTACTGGGGGCCGCCTCCTGGGACACCCGACAGATGTTTTTC.

As regards this clone: A much larger clone sits a single nucleotide away, making a read error possible. The V call is TRDV1, the J call TRDJ1, with 8 nucleotides matching TRDD3. The CDR3 is 25 residues long. The V gene end was trimmed by 2 bases and the J gene end by 6 bases; junction bases not matched to a gene: 38. The germline V gene encodes CDR1 TSWWSYY and CDR2 QGS. Here the CDR3 reads CALGESISQAFPILSCWGTSNKLIF. CDR3 nucleotide sequence: TGTGCTCTTGGGGAATCTATATCCCAGGCCTTTCCTATCCTTTCGTGCTGGGGGACATCTAATAAACTCATCTTT.

The J gene is TRDJ3, the V gene TRDV2; D may be TRDD3 (6 bases). Germline assignment: CDR1 GEAIGNYY and CDR2 EKD. Trimming left V 3 bases short and J 0 bases short, with 20 bases between. The CDR3 is made up of 20 amino acids. This CDR3 is CACDSVTGEASSWDTRQMFF. Written as DNA, the CDR3 is TGTGCCTGTGACTCTGTGACGGGGGAGGCCAGCTCCTGGGACACCCGACAGATGTTTTTC.

This clone showed up just a few times. With a far larger clone one base away, a read error is the likely cause. The genes are TRDV1 and TRDJ2, with 8 bases aligning to TRDD3. The CDR3 runs to 22 residues. V dropped 7 bases and J dropped 7; count of bases not matched to a gene: 32. CDR1 is TSWWSYY and CDR2 is QGS in the germline V gene. CDR3: CALVDLNFLFLWGYPLKAQLFF. The DNA for the CDR3 is TGTGCTCTTGTGGACCTCAACTTCCTTTTCCTTTGGGGATACCCTTTAAAAGCACAACTCTTCTTT.